A selection of T cell receptor beta chains follows, all from one sample in a study of control samples from healthy donors and cancer patients. Sequenced by immunoSEQ multiplex PCR; TCRdb stores in-frame clones only, minus some. The sample records about 110,000 clones, approximately 82% being singletons. Sequenced sample: blood. These receptors were taken from a man aged 18 to 29 in good health. The CDR3 runs from the conserved cysteine through the conserved F or W.

j_call v_call cdr3_aa
TRBJ2-1 TRBV14 CVSSLSNEQFF
TRBJ1-1 TRBV4-1 CASSAIQGGDTEAFF
TRBJ1-2 TRBV27 CASSSTDLLGLNYGYTF
TRBJ1-3 TRBV2 CASREDISGNTIYF
TRBJ1-1 TRBV4-1 CASSQVRGTEAFF
TRBJ1-4 TRBV29-1 CSARGSGSGEKLFF
TRBJ2-1 TRBV7-6 CASTHSQQGGQDEQFF
TRBJ1-3 TRBV5-1 CASSLNFRSSGNTIYF
TRBJ2-2 TRBV27 CASASGATTGELFF
TRBJ2-1 TRBV6-6 CASTADREQFF
TRBJ2-1 TRBV11-1 CASSLDRDYNEQFF
TRBJ2-7 TRBV27 CASSSLAGLRVVYEQYF
TRBJ2-3 TRBV19 CASSWAIREADTQYF
TRBJ2-6 TRBV3-1/TRBV3-2 CASSQAFAGGSSGANVLTF
TRBJ2-5 TRBV28 CASSLTRQRYF
TRBJ1-2 TRBV7-9 CASSYERQGWDYGYTF
TRBJ2-7 TRBV25-1 CASSSRDIYEQYF
TRBJ1-1 TRBV4-1 CASSQTGTPANTEAFF
TRBJ2-1 TRBV5-8 CASQLAWTSSYNEQFF
TRBJ2-7 TRBV24-1 CAPIFIAVDEQYF